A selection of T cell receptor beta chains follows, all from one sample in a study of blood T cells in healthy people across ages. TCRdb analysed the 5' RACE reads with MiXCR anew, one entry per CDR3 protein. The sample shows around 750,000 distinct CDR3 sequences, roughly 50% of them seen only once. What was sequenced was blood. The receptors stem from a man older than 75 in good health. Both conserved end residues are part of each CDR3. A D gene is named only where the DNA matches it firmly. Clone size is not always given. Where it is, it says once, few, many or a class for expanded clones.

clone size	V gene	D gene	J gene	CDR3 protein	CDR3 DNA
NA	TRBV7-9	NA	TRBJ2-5	CASGGGEFEETQYF	TGTGCCAGCGGCGGAGGGGAGTTCGAAGAGACCCAGTACTTC
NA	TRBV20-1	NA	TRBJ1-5	CSARDRRQAGGNQPQHF	TGCAGTGCTAGAGATAGAAGGCAGGCCGGGGGCAATCAGCCCCAGCATTTT
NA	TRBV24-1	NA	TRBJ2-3	CATSDNPTDTQYF	TGTGCCACCAGTGACAATCCCACAGATACGCAGTATTTT
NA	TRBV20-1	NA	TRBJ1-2	CSARATPTIYGYTF	TGCAGTGCTAGAGCGACCCCGACGATCTATGGCTACACCTTC
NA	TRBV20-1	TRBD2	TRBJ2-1	CSARVSGRPGNEQFF	TGCAGTGCTAGGGTTAGCGGGAGGCCGGGAAATGAGCAGTTCTTC
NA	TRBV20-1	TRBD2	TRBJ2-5	CSARDHFMGGRADQSETQYF	TGCAGTGCTAGGGACCACTTTATGGGCGGGAGGGCCGACCAGTCAGAGACCCAGTACTTC
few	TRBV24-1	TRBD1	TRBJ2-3	CATSDSRGRWGYAYF	TGTGCCACCAGTGATTCTAGGGGGCGCTGGGGATACGCGTATTTT
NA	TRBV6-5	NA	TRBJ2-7	CASRGFGGGEQYF	TGTGCCAGTCGGGGTTTCGGAGGTGGCGAGCAGTACTTC
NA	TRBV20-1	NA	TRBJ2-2	CSAGETNTGELFF	TGCAGTGCGGGGGAAACGAACACCGGGGAGCTGTTTTTT
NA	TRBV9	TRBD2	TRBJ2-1	CASSVALTSGDNEQFF	TGTGCCAGCAGCGTAGCCCTTACTAGCGGGGACAATGAGCAGTTCTTC
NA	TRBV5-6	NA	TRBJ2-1	CSSSETNQETQFF	TGTTCCAGCAGCGAGACTAATCAAGAGACCCAGTTCTTC
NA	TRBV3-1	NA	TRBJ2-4	CASSRQGIQYF	TGTGCCAGCAGTCGTCAGGGTATTCAGTACTTC
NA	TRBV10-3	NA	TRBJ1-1	CAISEKVSWYRDTEAFF	TGTGCCATCAGTGAGAAGGTATCGTGGTATAGGGACACTGAAGCTTTCTTT
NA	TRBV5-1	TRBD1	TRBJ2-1	CASSGGTGKLYNEQFF	TGCGCCAGCAGCGGCGGGACAGGGAAACTCTACAATGAGCAGTTCTTC
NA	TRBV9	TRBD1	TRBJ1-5	CASSVGRGLGQPQHF	TGTGCCAGCAGCGTAGGCAGGGGGCTAGGGCAGCCCCAGCATTTT
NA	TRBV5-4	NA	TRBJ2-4	CASKGAGVAEQYF	TGTGCCAGCAAAGGGGCAGGGGTTGCGGAGCAGTACTTC
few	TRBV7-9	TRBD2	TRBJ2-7	CASSHVAGLVFAEQYF	TGTGCCAGCAGCCACGTGGCCGGACTAGTTTTTGCCGAGCAGTACTTC
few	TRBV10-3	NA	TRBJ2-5	CAISEERQLQETQYF	TGTGCCATCAGTGAGGAGCGACAGCTGCAAGAGACCCAGTACTTC
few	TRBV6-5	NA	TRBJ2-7	CASKKGLGRLYEQYF	TGTGCCAGCAAAAAGGGGCTAGGGAGGCTCTACGAGCAGTACTTC
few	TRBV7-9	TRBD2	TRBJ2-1	CASSPGLAGGPGEQFF	TGTGCCAGCAGCCCCGGACTAGCGGGAGGGCCGGGAGAGCAGTTCTTC
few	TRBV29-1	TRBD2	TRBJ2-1	CSVAVAGWEEQFF	TGCAGCGTTGCGGTAGCGGGATGGGAAGAGCAGTTCTTC
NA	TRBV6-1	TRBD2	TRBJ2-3	CAGSQREAIDTQYF	TGTGCCGGATCCCAGCGGGAGGCGATAGATACGCAGTATTTT
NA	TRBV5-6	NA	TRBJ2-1	CASSLDRGAMIGEQFF	TGTGCCAGCAGCTTGGATCGGGGGGCGATGATCGGTGAGCAGTTCTTC